Listed below are T cell receptor beta chains from one sample, sequenced in a study of T cell responses to AZD1222 COVID-19 vaccine. Using immunoSEQ multiplex PCR, the repertoire was profiled, and TCRdb retains in-frame clones only, with some absent. Of 83,000 or so clones listed, approximately 89% are singletons. The sample in question was peripheral blood, obtained 28 days after the second AZD1222 dose. The receptors here all came from an adult who received the AZD1222 COVID-19 vaccine. Each CDR3 is given with its conserved first and last residue. A D gene is named only where the DNA matches it firmly. Only some rows state a clone size, as once, few, many or a class for expanded clones.

V gene	clone size	J gene	D gene	CDR3 DNA	CDR3 protein
TRBV9	-	TRBJ2-1	TRBD2	TGTGCCAGCAGCCCGGTAGCGGGAGAGGGGCGTGAGCAGTTCTTC	CASSPVAGEGREQFF
TRBV12-2	-	TRBJ2-4	-	TGTGCAAGTCGCTCCAGACCCCGGCGGGGGGCCAAAAACATTCAGTACTTC	CASRSRPRRGAKNIQYF
TRBV28	-	TRBJ2-4	TRBD2	TGTGCCAGCAGTTTTGGGCCGGGGGGAGCAGCCAAAAACATTCAGTACTTC	CASSFGPGGAAKNIQYF
TRBV19	-	TRBJ2-5	-	TGTGCCAGTAGTATAGGTACAGGAATTGAGACCCAGTACTTC	CASSIGTGIETQYF
TRBV28	-	TRBJ1-3	-	TGTGCCAGCAGGCAGGGGACATCCGGAAACACCATATATTTT	CASRQGTSGNTIYF
TRBV19	once	TRBJ2-1	TRBD1	TGTGCCAGTATCTCATCCGGGACAGGTTTGAGGGAGCAGTTCTTC	CASISSGTGLREQFF
TRBV5-1	few	TRBJ2-2	-	TGCGCCAGCAGCTTGGGGTTCGGGAACACCGGGGAGCTGTTTTTT	CASSLGFGNTGELFF
TRBV28	-	TRBJ2-2	-	TGTGCCAGCAGATTAGGGGGTCCCAGGGAGCTGTTTTTT	CASRLGGPRELFF
TRBV6-4	once	TRBJ2-2	-	TGTGCCAGCAGTGACTCAGCGAACACCGGGGAGCTGTTTTTT	CASSDSANTGELFF
TRBV1	-	TRBJ2-1	-	-	CTSTYGCPNEQFF
TRBV19	once	TRBJ2-7	-	TGTGCCAGTAGCGCCGGATACTACGAGCAGTACTTC	CASSAGYYEQYF
TRBV27	-	TRBJ2-4	-	TGTGCCAGCAGTTTATCGGGTCCATCAAGGGGGGGAGTTGCAAACATTCAGTACTTC	CASSLSGPSRGGVANIQYF
TRBV28	-	TRBJ1-1	-	TGTGCCAGCAGTCGGGGGCGGGACACTGAAGCTTTCTTT	CASSRGRDTEAFF
TRBV5-1	-	TRBJ2-5	TRBD2	TGCGCCAGCAGCTGGGGTCGGGGGGTCCTTGAAGAGACCCAGTACTTC	CASSWGRGVLEETQYF
TRBV6-5	-	TRBJ1-4	-	TGTGCCAGCAGGTCTTTTGCAACTAATGAAAAACTGTTTTTT	CASRSFATNEKLFF
TRBV5-6	-	TRBJ2-4	TRBD1	TGTGCCAGCAGCGCCGGGACAGGGGTGGACATTCAGTACTTC	CASSAGTGVDIQYF
TRBV27	once	TRBJ2-1	TRBD2	TGTGCCAGCAGTCCCTGGACTAGCGGGAGGGCCTACAATGAGCAGTTCTTC	CASSPWTSGRAYNEQFF
TRBV4-3	-	TRBJ2-3	TRBD1	TGCGCCAGCAGCCAATGGACAGGGGGCGATACGCAGTATTTT	CASSQWTGGDTQYF
TRBV7-9	-	TRBJ2-1	-	TGTGCCAGCAGCTGGACACTGACGGATGAGCAGTTCTTC	CASSWTLTDEQFF
TRBV9	-	TRBJ2-1	TRBD2	TGTGCCAGCAGCACCACTGGCGGGGGGTACAATGAGCAGTTCTTC	CASSTTGGGYNEQFF
TRBV28	-	TRBJ1-5	-	TGTGCCAGCAGTTTTTTGGGGCGTCGCGATCAGCCCCAGCATTTT	CASSFLGRRDQPQHF
TRBV18	-	TRBJ2-5	-	TGTGCCAGCTCACCAGGAGAGGCCCAGTACTTC	CASSPGEAQYF
TRBV10-2	-	TRBJ1-2	-	TGCGCCAGCAGTGGAATTTCGAGGGTTGGTGGCTACACCTTC	CASSGISRVGGYTF
TRBV28	-	TRBJ1-5	-	TGTGCCAGCAGTTCGTGGAGGGGCAATCAGCCCCAGCATTTT	CASSSWRGNQPQHF
TRBV7-9	-	TRBJ2-7	-	TGTGCCAGCAGCTTCAGGTACGAGCAGTACTTC	CASSFRYEQYF
TRBV30	-	TRBJ1-3	-	TGTGCCTGGAACATACAGCTTGGAAACACCATATATTTT	CAWNIQLGNTIYF
TRBV30	few	TRBJ2-7	TRBD2	TGTGCCTGGAGTTTTAGCGGGAGTTACGAGCAGTACTTC	CAWSFSGSYEQYF
TRBV5-5	-	TRBJ2-5	-	TGTGCCAGCAGTCCCCTCAGGAGCCAAGAGACCCAGTACTTC	CASSPLRSQETQYF
TRBV4-1	-	TRBJ2-4	TRBD1	TGCGCCAGCGGACTACCGGGACAGGGGGCGGGTATGGCCAAAAACATTCAGTACTTC	CASGLPGQGAGMAKNIQYF
TRBV7-9	-	TRBJ2-5	-	TGTGCCAGCAGCTTAGATGGCTACCTCCAGTACTTC	CASSLDGYLQYF
TRBV15	-	TRBJ2-2	-	TGTGCCACCAGCAGAGCGACTCTCCTTGGGGCAGGGAGGACCGGGGAGCTGTTTTTT	CATSRATLLGAGRTGELFF
TRBV2	once	TRBJ2-7	-	TGTGCCAGCAGTGACAGGGCGTACGAGCAGTACTTC	CASSDRAYEQYF
TRBV6-5	-	TRBJ2-5	-	TGTGCCAGCAGTTTCTACTCCCTAACCAGGGAGACCCAGTACTTC	CASSFYSLTRETQYF
TRBV9	-	TRBJ2-7	-	TGTGCCAGCAGCTCTCTAGGGGGATACTCCTACGAGCAGTACTTC	CASSSLGGYSYEQYF
TRBV5-1	-	TRBJ2-4	-	TGCGCCAGCAGCCCAGGGGTAGCCAAAAACATTCAGTACTTC	CASSPGVAKNIQYF
TRBV7-9	-	TRBJ2-3	-	TGTGCCAGCAGCTTATACAGGACTAGCACAGATACGCAGTATTTT	CASSLYRTSTDTQYF
TRBV5-4	-	TRBJ1-4	-	TGTGCCAGCAGCTTGGGACAGATGGATGAAAAACTGTTTTTT	CASSLGQMDEKLFF
TRBV5-1	-	TRBJ2-7	TRBD1	TGCGCCAGCAGCTTCGCGACAGGGGAAGAAGGCGAGCAGTACTTC	CASSFATGEEGEQYF
TRBV20-1	few	TRBJ2-7	TRBD2	TGCAGTGCTAGTATGAGCGGGAGTGCATTATCCTACGAGCAGTACTTC	CSASMSGSALSYEQYF
TRBV21-1	-	TRBJ2-1	-	TGTGCCAGCAGCAAAGCCAAGACAGGGAGGAATGAGCAGTTCTTC	CASSKAKTGRNEQFF
TRBV28	once	TRBJ2-1	TRBD1	TGTGCCAGCAGACCGACAGGGATGGGCAATGAGCAGTTCTTC	CASRPTGMGNEQFF
TRBV2	-	TRBJ2-2	TRBD2	TGTGCCAGCAGTGAAGTATGGGGGGAGGGAGGAACCGGGGAGCTGTTTTTT	CASSEVWGEGGTGELFF
TRBV4-1	-	TRBJ1-2	-	TGCGCCAGCAGCCAAGGGACACCCCGCGACTATGGCTACACCTTC	CASSQGTPRDYGYTF
TRBV24-1	-	TRBJ1-5	-	TGTGCCACCTCAGATCGGGATCAGCCCCAGCATTTT	CATSDRDQPQHF
TRBV28	-	TRBJ2-5	TRBD2	TGTGCCAGCAGTTTGGGGGGGAGGGAGACCCAGTACTTC	CASSLGGRETQYF
TRBV28	-	TRBJ1-3	-	TGTGCCAGCAGCTCCCGATTCTCTGGAAACACCATATATTTT	CASSSRFSGNTIYF
TRBV11-2	-	TRBJ2-6	-	TGTGCCAGCACCTTTGCCCTAGGGAGGACCCCTGGGGCCAACGTCCTGACTTTC	CASTFALGRTPGANVLTF
TRBV2	-	TRBJ1-2	-	TGTGCCAGCAGCGCGGACAGTTCCTATGGCTACACCTTC	CASSADSSYGYTF
TRBV6-6	-	TRBJ2-7	TRBD2	TGTGCCAGCAGTTACTCTAGCGGGCTCTACGAGCAGTACTTC	CASSYSSGLYEQYF
TRBV7-9	-	TRBJ1-6	TRBD1	TGTGCCAGCAGCTCTTCTACGAGACGGACAGGGTGGTCACCCCTCCACTTT	CASSSSTRRTGWSPLHF
TRBV5-1	-	TRBJ1-1	-	TGCGCCAGCAGCTTGAAGGGGACGGTAGGCACTGAAGCTTTCTTT	CASSLKGTVGTEAFF
TRBV28	-	TRBJ2-6	TRBD1	TGTGCCAGCAGTTTAAGGGGGCTACCTAGCCCTGGGGCCAACGTCCTGACTTTC	CASSLRGLPSPGANVLTF
TRBV19	-	TRBJ2-3	TRBD2	TGTGCCAGTAGTAGTCGGGGAGCGGGGTCCACAGATACGCAGTATTTT	CASSSRGAGSTDTQYF
TRBV11-2	-	TRBJ2-7	-	TGTGCCAGCAGCCCTGACAGACTAGGGGAGCAGTACTTC	CASSPDRLGEQYF